This is a list of T cell receptor beta chains from one sample in a study of early T cells in non-severe SARS-CoV-2 infection. TCRdb reprocessed the 5' RACE reads with MiXCR, giving one entry per CDR3 protein. The table lists 75,000 to 100,000 distinct CDR3 sequences, more than 12% of them singletons. The specimen was whole blood. The receptor source for this set is an adult who was a healthcare worker with PCR-confirmed SARS-CoV-2 infection or an uninfected control (not recorded which). CDR3s include the opening cysteine and the closing phenylalanine or tryptophan. A D gene is named only where the DNA matches it firmly.

.,TRBV15,14,CATSRAGTNYGYTF
.,TRBV5-1,13,CASSRPETYEQYF
TRBD1,TRBV29-1,13,CSVQTGVRQPQHF
.,TRBV12-3/TRBV12-4,14,CATTPRSTKATQYF
TRBD2,TRBV7-9,15,CASGTSGLAKNEQFF
.,TRBV5-4,15,CASSLSPSSRHEQFF
.,TRBV28,12,CASRDGLGEQYF
.,TRBV6-6,13,CASSYRRADTQYF
TRBD1,TRBV14,15,CASSQSLGGAETQYF
.,TRBV21-1,14,CASTRQGHQETQYF
.,TRBV20-1,13,CSARVPDSNEQFF
TRBD1,TRBV5-1,14,CASRWGQSNYEQYF
.,TRBV28,12,CATKVVNYGYTF
.,TRBV18,13,CASSTGHGYGYTF
.,TRBV27,15,CASTLVAEITDTQYF
.,TRBV28,12,CATTRGWNEAFF
TRBD1,TRBV15,14,CATSYPDRAYEQYF
.,TRBV2,13,CASKGDSNQPQHF
.,TRBV20-1,12,CSAKLGHNEQYF
.,TRBV27,14,CASSFTGISYEQYF
TRBD2,TRBV7-2,15,CASRPRTSGINEQFF
.,TRBV5-6,16,CASSDQRLIPTDTQYF
.,TRBV3-1,12,CASSQGVGKQYF
.,TRBV7-7,13,CASSLGIGGEQYF